This T cell receptor beta chain was documented in a study of blood T cells in healthy people across ages. Together with a sample-barcoded 5' primer, a J-beta primer mix was included in a second PCR lasting about 7 to 12 cycles. TCRdb called the 5' RACE reads again in MiXCR, with one record for every CDR3 protein. The table records fewer than 600,000 distinct CDR3 sequences, about 29% of them present only once. Germline CDR1 and CDR2: GTSNPN and SVGIG (reference sequence). V gave up 0 bases and J gave up 8 bases; unmatched junction bases: 14. The length of the CDR3 is 17 residues. This same sample was also part of a study on T cells of mothers and their children.

The specimen sequenced was blood. This chain uses TRBV30 with TRBJ2-4; 9 positions agree with TRBD2. This TCR came from a boy between 2 and 10 years old in good health. The CDR3 DNA sequence: TGTGCCTGGAGTGTATGGAGGACTAGCGCGGAGGGACACATTCAGTACTTC. This encodes CAWSVWRTSAEGHIQYF.